The text below deals with one TCR beta chain. What it binds is not known. This sample was taken from a study of vaccination effects on CD4 cells after COVID-19. In the study overall: Post-vaccine sampling occurred a median 72 days after the second dose. Overall study results and limits: Following vaccination, convalescents' spike-reactive clones were mostly new ones induced by the vaccine. Clonal contraction was marked in infection- and vaccine-induced clones late after vaccination.

Isolation of CD4+ T cells took place after approximately ten days of culture. Confirmation by PCR established that the person had SARS-CoV-2 infection between March and December 2020. The participants, recipients of two vaccine doses, got either BNT162b2 or mRNA-1273. Days 3 and 7 saw half the medium replaced with IL-2 medium. Assay used: immunoSEQ multiplex PCR; TCRdb lists only in-frame clones, some missing. The sample gives about 44,000 clones, just over 75% of which show up once; roughly 3.5% is in the top ten. Germline V gives CDR1 SGHRS, CDR2 YFSETQ. V was pared by 0 bases and J by 4 bases, with 13 bases between. This CDR3 has 16 residues.

This TCR came from a human donor who had a prior SARS-CoV-2 infection. The chain couples TRBV5-1 to TRBJ2-2, with D hard to call. The sample in question was CD4+ T cells from PBMCs cultured without peptide, obtained after COVID-19 vaccination. The CDR3: CASSLVFSRSTGELFF. In DNA, the CDR3 is TGCGCCAGCAGCTTGGTGTTTAGCAGGTCCACCGGGGAGCTGTTTTTT.